This is a list of T cell receptor beta chains from one sample in a study of T-cell memory formation after mild COVID-19. MiXCR, applied by TCRdb to the 5' RACE reads, yields one record per CDR3 protein. This repertoire shows fewer than 650,000 distinct CDR3 sequences, about 20% found once; its top ten account for roughly 8.3%. The sequenced sample was PBMCs or a T cell subset sorted from them (not recorded which). Every receptor here comes from an adult woman who had mild COVID-19 (a few samples of this study predate the infection). Cell type and time point are not known. The CDR3 runs from the conserved cysteine through the conserved F or W. The D gene is left open where the match is weak. Only part of the rows carry a size: once, few, many, or a class if the clone is expanded.

clone_size j_call cdr3_length v_call d_call cdr3_nt cdr3_aa
few TRBJ1-2 15 TRBV12-3/TRBV12-4 TRBD1 TGTGCCAGCAGTCACCAGACAGGGGTGGACTATGGCTACACCTTC CASSHQTGVDYGYTF
few TRBJ1-1 14 TRBV6-5 TRBD1 TGTGCCAGCAGTTTCGACAGGGTGGACACTGAAGCTTTCTTT CASSFDRVDTEAFF
- TRBJ2-3 18 TRBV4-2 TRBD2 TGTGCCAGCAGCCAAGACTCCGTCTTTGGCGGGAGTGGAAATACGCAGTATTTT CASSQDSVFGGSGNTQYF
few TRBJ2-1 17 TRBV9 TRBD1 TGTGCCAGCAGCGTAGACCCCGGACAGGGGGTAAAGAATGAGCAGTTCTTC CASSVDPGQGVKNEQFF
- TRBJ2-7 15 TRBV24-1 TRBD1 TGTGCCACCAGTGATTTTACAGGGGGCAAGTACGAGCAGTACTTC CATSDFTGGKYEQYF
few TRBJ2-1 13 TRBV29-1 TRBD2 TGCAGCGTCCTCCTAGCGGGTTACAATGAGCAGTTCTTC CSVLLAGYNEQFF
- TRBJ2-3 14 TRBV7-3 - TGTGCCAGCGGTTTGGGACGAGGCACAGATACGCAGTATTTT CASGLGRGTDTQYF
- TRBJ2-3 14 TRBV5-1 TRBD1 TGCGCCAGCAGCGCGGGACAGGACACAGATACGCAGTATTTT CASSAGQDTDTQYF
few TRBJ1-3 13 TRBV12-3/TRBV12-4 TRBD1 TGTGCCACACGCAGGGGGGACGGAAACACCATATATTTT CATRRGDGNTIYF
- TRBJ2-1 12 TRBV6-1 - TGTGCCAGCAGCCTAAACCCCCGTGAGCAGTTCTTC CASSLNPREQFF
few TRBJ2-1 11 TRBV19 - TGTGCCAGTAGTATATTCAATGAGCAGTTCTTC CASSIFNEQFF
few TRBJ1-4 14 TRBV4-3 TRBD1 TGCGCCAGCAGCCAAGAGCTTAACAGGGGGTTACTGTTTTTT CASSQELNRGLLFF
- TRBJ2-3 15 TRBV5-6 TRBD1 TGTGCCAGCAGCTTGGAGCCGGGACAGGGAAAACGGCAGTATTTT CASSLEPGQGKRQYF
- TRBJ2-3 15 TRBV10-3 - TGTGCCATCAGTGAGTCGGAGGGTATCACAGATACGCAGTATTTT CAISESEGITDTQYF
few TRBJ1-2 13 TRBV5-1 TRBD1 TGCGCCAGCAGCCTCCCAGGGGGCGATGGCTACACCTTC CASSLPGGDGYTF
few TRBJ2-2 18 TRBV24-1 TRBD1 TGTGCCACCAGTGACCGGCGTCGGACAGGAGCGAACACCGGGGAGCTGTTTTTT CATSDRRRTGANTGELFF
- TRBJ1-5 16 TRBV20-1 - TGCAGTGCCCCCGAAAGACAGCTCAATAGCAATCAGCCCCAGCATTTT CSAPERQLNSNQPQHF
few TRBJ2-2 14 TRBV4-3 - TGCGCCAGCAGCCAAGGCAGTTTTGAGGGGGAGCTGTTTTTT CASSQGSFEGELFF
- TRBJ1-1 16 TRBV12-3/TRBV12-4 - TGTGCCAGCATTAAATCCGGGACACTCTTGAACACTGAAGCTTTCTTT CASIKSGTLLNTEAFF
many TRBJ2-3 14 TRBV5-1 - TGTGCCAGCAGCCTCGGGCCGGGCACAGATACGCAGTATTTT CASSLGPGTDTQYF
- TRBJ2-3 14 TRBV6-6 - TGTGCCAGCAGTTACGGGGCGGTCACAGATACGCAGTATTTT CASSYGAVTDTQYF
- TRBJ1-2 13 TRBV12-3/TRBV12-4 TRBD1 TGTGCCAGCAGTGAGGACAGGGCGGATGGCTACACCTTC CASSEDRADGYTF
many TRBJ2-7 11 TRBV14 - TGTGCCAGCAGCCACGGCTACGAGCAGTACTTC CASSHGYEQYF
- TRBJ1-2 13 TRBV2 - TGTGCCAGCAGCGGAACAGGGTGGGGTGGCTACACCTTC CASSGTGWGGYTF
few TRBJ2-1 13 TRBV9 - TGTGCCAGCAATCTGGGATCAGTGAATGAGCAGTTCTTC CASNLGSVNEQFF
- TRBJ1-2 12 TRBV6-2/TRBV6-3 - TGTGCCAGCAGCCGGACGTGGGGAGGCTACACCTTC CASSRTWGGYTF
few TRBJ2-2 17 TRBV6-5 TRBD1 TGTGCCAGCAGGATAAGGGACAGGGGTTCGAACACCGGGGAGCTGTTTTTT CASRIRDRGSNTGELFF
- TRBJ1-1 13 TRBV12-3/TRBV12-4 - TGTGCCAGCAGTTTCGCGGAGGTCGCTGAAGCTTTCTTT CASSFAEVAEAFF
- TRBJ1-2 13 TRBV7-9 TRBD1 TGTGCCAGCAGCTGGGACAGGGCGGCTGGCTACACCTTC CASSWDRAAGYTF
- TRBJ2-7 15 TRBV3-1 TRBD2 TGTGCCAGCAGCCAAGAGCCTAGCGGGGTTTACGAGCAGTACTTC CASSQEPSGVYEQYF
many TRBJ2-5 14 TRBV5-1 TRBD1 TGTGCCAGCAGCCCGGGACAGGGAAGGGAGACCCAGTACTTC CASSPGQGRETQYF
few TRBJ1-6 12 TRBV20-1 - TGCAGTGCTAGAAGGGAAAGCTCACCCCTCCACTTT CSARRESSPLHF
few TRBJ1-6 17 TRBV4-2 TRBD1 TGTGCCAGCAGCCAAGAACCCAGGGGGCTGATTAATTCACCCCTCCACTTT CASSQEPRGLINSPLHF
- TRBJ2-7 14 TRBV6-2/TRBV6-3 TRBD2 TGTGCCAGCAGTTTGGGACTAAGGGCCTACGAGCAGTACTTC CASSLGLRAYEQYF
few TRBJ2-7 15 TRBV29-1 - TGCAGCGTTGAAGACCCTACGACAAGTTCTTACGAGCAGTACTTC CSVEDPTTSSYEQYF
- TRBJ2-4 14 TRBV9 TRBD2 TGTGCCAGCAGCGCCCGGACTAGTTCGAACATTCAGTACTTC CASSARTSSNIQYF
few TRBJ2-5 14 TRBV5-4 TRBD1 TGTGCCAGCAGCTTGCAGGGGGCGTTGGAGACCCAGTACTTC CASSLQGALETQYF
few TRBJ2-1 18 TRBV12-3/TRBV12-4 TRBD2 TGTGCCAGCAGTTTAGGGCGTCGACTAGCTCGGAGGTCCAATGAGCAGTTCTTC CASSLGRRLARRSNEQFF
many TRBJ2-7 15 TRBV5-1 TRBD2 TGCGCCAGCAGCTTGGAAGCGGGGGCGATCTACGAGCAGTACTTC CASSLEAGAIYEQYF
few TRBJ2-3 14 TRBV7-9 - TGTGCCAGCAGCTTAGTTATACGGGGTGATACGCAGTATTTT CASSLVIRGDTQYF
- TRBJ2-2 15 TRBV7-8 - TGTGCCAGCAGCTTAGCGGAGCAGAACACCGGGGAGCTGTTTTTT CASSLAEQNTGELFF
- TRBJ2-7 14 TRBV4-1 - TGCGCCAGCAGCCCCCAACGGGGGACACGCGAGCAGTACTTC CASSPQRGTREQYF
- TRBJ2-5 16 TRBV7-8 - TGTGCCAGCAGCGCTCTCACGGGAGACCCCCAAGAGACCCAGTACTTC CASSALTGDPQETQYF
- TRBJ2-2 16 TRBV11-3 - TGTGCCAGCAGCTCGAAACCGACAGTGAACACCGGGGAGCTGTTTTTT CASSSKPTVNTGELFF
few TRBJ2-1 17 TRBV20-1 TRBD2 TGCAGTGCTAGAGATGCCTATCACGGGGGGAGCTACAATGAGCAGTTCTTC CSARDAYHGGSYNEQFF
- TRBJ2-5 15 TRBV7-3 TRBD2 TGTGCCAGCAGCTACCAAGCGGGGGTCCAAGAGACCCAGTACTTC CASSYQAGVQETQYF